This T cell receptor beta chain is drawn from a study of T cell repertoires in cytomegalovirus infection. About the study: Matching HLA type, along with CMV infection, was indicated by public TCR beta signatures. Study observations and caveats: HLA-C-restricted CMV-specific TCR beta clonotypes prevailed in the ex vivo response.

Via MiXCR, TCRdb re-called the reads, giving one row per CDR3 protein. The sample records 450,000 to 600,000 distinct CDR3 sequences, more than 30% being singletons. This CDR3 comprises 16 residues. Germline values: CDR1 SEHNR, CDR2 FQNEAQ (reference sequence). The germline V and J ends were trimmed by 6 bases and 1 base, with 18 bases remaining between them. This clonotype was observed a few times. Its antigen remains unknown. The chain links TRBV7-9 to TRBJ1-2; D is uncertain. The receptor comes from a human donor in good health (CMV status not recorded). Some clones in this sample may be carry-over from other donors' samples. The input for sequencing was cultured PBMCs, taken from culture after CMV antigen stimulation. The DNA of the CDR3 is TGTGCCAGCAGATATACTGGAGGTATAAATAACTATGGCTACACCTTC. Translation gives CASRYTGGINNYGYTF.